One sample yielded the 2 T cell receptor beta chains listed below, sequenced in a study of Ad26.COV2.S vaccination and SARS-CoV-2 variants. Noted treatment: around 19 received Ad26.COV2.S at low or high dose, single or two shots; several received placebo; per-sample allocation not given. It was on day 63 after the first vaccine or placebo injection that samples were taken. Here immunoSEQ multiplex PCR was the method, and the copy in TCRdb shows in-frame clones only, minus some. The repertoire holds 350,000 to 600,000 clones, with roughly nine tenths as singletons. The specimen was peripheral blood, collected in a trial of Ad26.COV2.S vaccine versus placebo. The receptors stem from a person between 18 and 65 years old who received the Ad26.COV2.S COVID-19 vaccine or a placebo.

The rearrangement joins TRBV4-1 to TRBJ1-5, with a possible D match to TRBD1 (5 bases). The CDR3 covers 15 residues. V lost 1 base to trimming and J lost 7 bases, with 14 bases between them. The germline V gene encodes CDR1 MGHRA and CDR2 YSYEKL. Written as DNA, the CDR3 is TGCGCCAGCAGCCAAGGACCGGACAATCCGCAGCCCCAGCATTTT. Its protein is CASSQGPDNPQPQHF.

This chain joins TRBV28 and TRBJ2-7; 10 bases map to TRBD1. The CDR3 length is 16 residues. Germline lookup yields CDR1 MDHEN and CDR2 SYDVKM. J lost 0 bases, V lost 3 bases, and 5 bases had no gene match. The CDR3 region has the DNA TGTGCCAGCAGTTTCCGGACAGGGGGGCACTCCTACGAGCAGTACTTC. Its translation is CASSFRTGGHSYEQYF.